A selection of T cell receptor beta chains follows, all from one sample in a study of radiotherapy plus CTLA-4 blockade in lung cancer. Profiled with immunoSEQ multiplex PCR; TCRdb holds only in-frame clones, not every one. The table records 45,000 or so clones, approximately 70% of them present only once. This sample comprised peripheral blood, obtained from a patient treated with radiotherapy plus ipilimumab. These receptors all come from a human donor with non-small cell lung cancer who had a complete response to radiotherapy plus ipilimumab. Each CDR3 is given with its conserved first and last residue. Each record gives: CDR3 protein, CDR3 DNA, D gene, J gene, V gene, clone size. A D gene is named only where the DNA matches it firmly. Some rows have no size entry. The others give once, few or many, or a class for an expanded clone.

cdr3_aa: CASSLGGSSYEQYF
cdr3_nt: TGTGCCAGCAGCTTGGGAGGGAGCTCCTACGAGCAGTACTTC
d_call: NA
j_call: TRBJ2-7
v_call: TRBV5-4
clone_size: once

cdr3_aa: CASSDSVSSYNEQFF
cdr3_nt: TGTGCCAGCAGTGATAGCGTAAGCTCCTACAATGAGCAGTTCTTC
d_call: NA
j_call: TRBJ2-1
v_call: TRBV7-6
clone_size: NA

cdr3_aa: CASSDLGFSGNTIYF
cdr3_nt: TGTGCCAGCAGTGATCTAGGCTTCTCTGGAAACACCATATATTTT
d_call: NA
j_call: TRBJ1-3
v_call: TRBV2
clone_size: few

cdr3_aa: CASSPRTPTTNEKLFF
cdr3_nt: TGTGCCAGCTCACCTCGGACACCTACAACTAATGAAAAACTGTTTTTT
d_call: NA
j_call: TRBJ1-4
v_call: TRBV18
clone_size: NA

cdr3_aa: CASSAHRGRTDTQYF
cdr3_nt: TGTGCCAGCAGCGCCCACAGGGGGCGCACAGATACGCAGTATTTT
d_call: TRBD1
j_call: TRBJ2-3
v_call: TRBV7-9
clone_size: few

cdr3_aa: CSARTGDTQYF
cdr3_nt: TGCAGTGCTAGGACAGGAGATACGCAGTATTTT
d_call: NA
j_call: TRBJ2-3
v_call: TRBV20-1
clone_size: NA

cdr3_aa: CASSQGFSGNTIYF
cdr3_nt: TGTGCCAGCAGCCAGGGATTCTCTGGAAACACCATATATTTT
d_call: NA
j_call: TRBJ1-3
v_call: TRBV2
clone_size: NA

cdr3_aa: CASSFSTGFYSPLHF
cdr3_nt: TGTGCCAGCAGTTTCTCAACAGGGTTTTATTCACCCCTCCACTTT
d_call: NA
j_call: TRBJ1-6
v_call: TRBV28
clone_size: NA

cdr3_aa: CASSEMGGEGTDTQYF
cdr3_nt: TGTGCCAGCAGTGAGATGGGGGGAGAAGGCACAGATACGCAGTATTTT
d_call: NA
j_call: TRBJ2-3
v_call: TRBV2
clone_size: NA

cdr3_aa: CASSEREQYYNEQFF
cdr3_nt: TGTGCCAGCAGTGAAAGGGAGCAGTACTACAATGAGCAGTTCTTC
d_call: NA
j_call: TRBJ2-1
v_call: TRBV6-1
clone_size: NA

cdr3_aa: CVTYVKEERGGLPLYF
cdr3_nt: TGTGTCACATACGTCAAAGAAGAACGCGGGGGGCTACCCCTCTACTTC
d_call: TRBD2
j_call: TRBJ2-5
v_call: TRBV28
clone_size: few

cdr3_aa: CASSLQGPAGYTF
cdr3_nt: TGTGCCAGCAGCCTGCAGGGCCCCGCAGGCTACACCTTC
d_call: NA
j_call: TRBJ1-2
v_call: TRBV7-2
clone_size: NA

cdr3_aa: CASSLRGNTEAFF
cdr3_nt: TGTGCCAGCAGTTTAAGAGGGAACACTGAAGCTTTCTTT
d_call: NA
j_call: TRBJ1-1
v_call: TRBV28
clone_size: NA

cdr3_aa: CSLWTSGRNEQFF
cdr3_nt: TGCAGCCTCTGGACTAGCGGGAGGAATGAGCAGTTCTTC
d_call: TRBD2
j_call: TRBJ2-1
v_call: TRBV29-1
clone_size: NA

cdr3_aa: CASTRQGKNTEAFF
cdr3_nt: TGTGCCAGCACAAGACAGGGCAAGAACACTGAAGCTTTCTTT
d_call: TRBD1
j_call: TRBJ1-1
v_call: TRBV6-1
clone_size: NA

cdr3_aa: CASSRGALGDTQYF
cdr3_nt: TGTGCCAGCAGCCGGGGGGCCCTCGGGGATACGCAGTATTTT
d_call: NA
j_call: TRBJ2-3
v_call: TRBV6-1
clone_size: NA

cdr3_aa: CASNSPRENTEAFF
cdr3_nt: TGTGCCAGCAACTCCCCCAGGGAGAACACTGAAGCTTTCTTT
d_call: NA
j_call: TRBJ1-1
v_call: TRBV6-5
clone_size: once

cdr3_aa: CASSRGQLYEQYF
cdr3_nt: TGTGCCAGCAGCAGAGGACAGCTATACGAGCAGTACTTC
d_call: NA
j_call: TRBJ2-7
v_call: TRBV5-4
clone_size: NA

cdr3_aa: CASSLSGGGSYEKLFF
cdr3_nt: TGTGCCAGCAGCTTATCAGGGGGAGGATCATATGAAAAACTGTTTTTT
d_call: TRBD1
j_call: TRBJ1-4
v_call: TRBV7-9
clone_size: NA

cdr3_aa: CAWSTLDRYEQYF
cdr3_nt: TGTGCCTGGAGTACCCTAGACAGATACGAGCAGTACTTC
d_call: NA
j_call: TRBJ2-7
v_call: TRBV30
clone_size: NA

cdr3_aa: CASNAGLRGANVLTF
cdr3_nt: TGTGCCAGCAATGCGGGATTGAGGGGGGCCAACGTCCTGACTTTC
d_call: NA
j_call: TRBJ2-6
v_call: TRBV6-1
clone_size: few

cdr3_aa: CASSEGGIAGEGNF
cdr3_nt: TGTGCCAGCAGTGAAGGGGGGATAGCGGGAGAAGGTAACTTC
d_call: TRBD2
j_call: TRBJ2-7
v_call: TRBV2
clone_size: NA

cdr3_aa: CASRLLAGGPNEQFF
cdr3_nt: TGTGCCAGTAGATTACTAGCGGGAGGGCCGAATGAGCAGTTCTTC
d_call: TRBD2
j_call: TRBJ2-1
v_call: TRBV19
clone_size: NA

cdr3_aa: CAWSVGGGQETQYF
cdr3_nt: TGTGCCTGGAGTGTGGGGGGGGGCCAAGAGACCCAGTACTTC
d_call: TRBD2
j_call: TRBJ2-5
v_call: TRBV30
clone_size: NA

cdr3_aa: CASMAGQVYQETQYF
cdr3_nt: TGTGCCAGCATGGCGGGACAGGTTTACCAAGAGACCCAGTACTTC
d_call: TRBD1
j_call: TRBJ2-5
v_call: TRBV6-5
clone_size: NA

cdr3_aa: CASRVGGAETQYF
cdr3_nt: TGTGCCAGCAGGGTAGGAGGGGCAGAGACCCAGTACTTC
d_call: NA
j_call: TRBJ2-5
v_call: TRBV2
clone_size: NA

cdr3_aa: CASRGLVAGDYEQYF
cdr3_nt: TGTGCCAGCAGAGGCCTTGTGGCAGGGGACTACGAGCAGTACTTC
d_call: NA
j_call: TRBJ2-7
v_call: TRBV6-1
clone_size: NA

cdr3_aa: CASSEPRQGDEKLFF
cdr3_nt: TGTGCCAGCAGTGAACCCCGGCAGGGGGATGAAAAACTGTTTTTT
d_call: TRBD1
j_call: TRBJ1-4
v_call: TRBV6-1
clone_size: NA

cdr3_aa: CASRRRSGGAETQYF
cdr3_nt: TGTGCCAGCAGACGAAGGAGCGGGGGTGCAGAGACCCAGTACTTC
d_call: TRBD2
j_call: TRBJ2-5
v_call: TRBV6-1
clone_size: NA

cdr3_aa: CASSPGLADYNEQFF
cdr3_nt: TGTGCCAGCAGCCCAGGACTAGCGGACTACAATGAGCAGTTCTTC
d_call: TRBD2
j_call: TRBJ2-1
v_call: TRBV11-2
clone_size: few

cdr3_aa: CASSGLPGQGAWEQYF
cdr3_nt: TGTGCCAGCAGCGGCTTGCCGGGACAGGGGGCATGGGAGCAGTACTTC
d_call: TRBD1
j_call: TRBJ2-7
v_call: TRBV9
clone_size: NA

cdr3_aa: CAWSPQGYEQYF
cdr3_nt: TGTGCCTGGAGTCCCCAGGGTTACGAGCAGTACTTC
d_call: NA
j_call: TRBJ2-7
v_call: TRBV30
clone_size: NA

cdr3_aa: CARSNGTSGRNNEQFF
cdr3_nt: TGTGCCAGAAGCAACGGGACTAGCGGGAGGAACAATGAGCAGTTCTTC
d_call: TRBD2
j_call: TRBJ2-1
v_call: TRBV5-3
clone_size: NA

cdr3_aa: CAWSVGTVNTDTQYF
cdr3_nt: TGTGCCTGGAGTGTAGGGACAGTTAACACAGATACGCAGTATTTT
d_call: TRBD1
j_call: TRBJ2-3
v_call: TRBV30
clone_size: NA

cdr3_aa: CASSLIAGLNTEAFF
cdr3_nt: TGTGCCAGCAGCCTCATCGCAGGCCTGAACACTGAAGCTTTCTTT
d_call: NA
j_call: TRBJ1-1
v_call: TRBV7-2
clone_size: NA

cdr3_aa: CSVVGAWDEQFF
cdr3_nt: TGCAGCGTTGTTGGGGCTTGGGATGAGCAGTTCTTC
d_call: NA
j_call: TRBJ2-1
v_call: TRBV29-1
clone_size: NA

cdr3_aa: CAWGGQGATEAFF
cdr3_nt: TGTGCCTGGGGGGGACAGGGGGCTACTGAAGCTTTCTTT
d_call: TRBD1
j_call: TRBJ1-1
v_call: TRBV30
clone_size: NA

cdr3_aa: CSVQQGAGGYTF
cdr3_nt: TGCAGCGTCCAACAGGGGGCAGGAGGCTACACCTTC
d_call: TRBD1
j_call: TRBJ1-2
v_call: TRBV29-1
clone_size: NA

cdr3_aa: CASSLGGHEQYF
cdr3_nt: TGTGCCAGCAGCTTAGGAGGTCACGAGCAGTACTTC
d_call: NA
j_call: TRBJ2-7
v_call: TRBV7-8
clone_size: once

cdr3_aa: CASSLVFGNTEAFF
cdr3_nt: TGCGCCAGCAGCTTGGTGTTCGGTAACACTGAAGCTTTCTTT
d_call: NA
j_call: TRBJ1-1
v_call: TRBV5-1
clone_size: NA

cdr3_aa: CASSSDRVLYNEQFF
cdr3_nt: TGTGCCAGCAGCTCGGACAGGGTGTTATACAATGAGCAGTTCTTC
d_call: TRBD1
j_call: TRBJ2-1
v_call: TRBV7-2
clone_size: once

cdr3_aa: CATSGMGWNSNQPQHF
cdr3_nt: TGTGCCACCTCGGGAATGGGGTGGAATAGCAATCAGCCCCAGCATTTT
d_call: NA
j_call: TRBJ1-5
v_call: TRBV10-3
clone_size: NA

cdr3_aa: CASSLVGRSGNTIYF
cdr3_nt: TGTGCCAGCAGCTTAGTGGGGCGTTCTGGAAACACCATATATTTT
d_call: NA
j_call: TRBJ1-3
v_call: TRBV7-9
clone_size: NA

cdr3_aa: CASSSRRDQPQHF
cdr3_nt: TGTGCCAGTAGTAGCAGGCGGGATCAGCCCCAGCATTTT
d_call: NA
j_call: TRBJ1-5
v_call: TRBV19
clone_size: NA

cdr3_aa: CASSIPTGSGELFF
cdr3_nt: TGTGCCAGTAGTATCCCCACAGGTTCCGGGGAGCTGTTTTTT
d_call: NA
j_call: TRBJ2-2
v_call: TRBV19
clone_size: few

cdr3_aa: CAWRGQGYTGELFF
cdr3_nt: TGTGCCTGGCGGGGACAGGGGTACACCGGGGAGCTGTTTTTT
d_call: TRBD1
j_call: TRBJ2-2
v_call: TRBV30
clone_size: NA

cdr3_aa: CATGVMNTEAFF
cdr3_nt: TGTGCCACCGGGGTCATGAACACTGAAGCTTTCTTT
d_call: NA
j_call: TRBJ1-1
v_call: TRBV10-3
clone_size: NA

cdr3_aa: CASSPLPVAGGPETQYF
cdr3_nt: TGTGCCAGCTCACCCCTTCCGGTGGCGGGGGGGCCGGAGACCCAGTACTTC
d_call: TRBD2
j_call: TRBJ2-5
v_call: TRBV18
clone_size: NA

cdr3_aa: CASRRDRDTGELFF
cdr3_nt: TGTGCCAGTAGGAGGGACAGGGACACCGGGGAGCTGTTTTTT
d_call: TRBD1
j_call: TRBJ2-2
v_call: TRBV6-5
clone_size: NA

cdr3_aa: CASSRDRESSPLHF
cdr3_nt: TGTGCCAGCAGCAGGGACAGGGAAAGTTCACCCCTCCACTTT
d_call: TRBD1
j_call: TRBJ1-6
v_call: TRBV27
clone_size: few

cdr3_aa: CASSPPQGPKPNEQFF
cdr3_nt: TGTGCCAGCAGCCCCCCTCAGGGGCCGAAGCCGAATGAGCAGTTCTTC
d_call: NA
j_call: TRBJ2-1
v_call: TRBV5-4
clone_size: NA

cdr3_aa: CASSEGGTEAFF
cdr3_nt: TGCGCCAGCAGTGAGGGAGGCACTGAAGCTTTCTTT
d_call: NA
j_call: TRBJ1-1
v_call: TRBV10-2
clone_size: medium-sized

cdr3_aa: CASSPSQGRGPTEAFF
cdr3_nt: TGTGCCAGCTCACCTTCACAGGGACGAGGGCCCACTGAAGCTTTCTTT
d_call: NA
j_call: TRBJ1-1
v_call: TRBV18
clone_size: few

cdr3_aa: CASSTRRLYNEQFF
cdr3_nt: TGTGCCAGCAGTACACGTCGTCTCTACAATGAGCAGTTCTTC
d_call: NA
j_call: TRBJ2-1
v_call: TRBV28
clone_size: NA

cdr3_aa: CASRGTGEGIHGYTF
cdr3_nt: TGTGCCAGCAGAGGGACAGGGGAGGGAATCCATGGCTACACCTTC
d_call: TRBD1
j_call: TRBJ1-2
v_call: TRBV27
clone_size: NA

cdr3_aa: CASSLGRSITEAFF
cdr3_nt: TGCGCCAGCAGCTTGGGACGGAGCATCACTGAAGCTTTCTTT
d_call: NA
j_call: TRBJ1-1
v_call: TRBV5-1
clone_size: NA

cdr3_aa: CASSEYGSSYNEQFF
cdr3_nt: TGTGCCAGCAGTGAATACGGGAGCTCCTACAATGAGCAGTTCTTC
d_call: NA
j_call: TRBJ2-1
v_call: TRBV6-1
clone_size: NA

cdr3_aa: CASSSGTGSWETQYF
cdr3_nt: TGTGCCAGCAGCTCCGGGACAGGGTCTTGGGAGACCCAGTACTTC
d_call: TRBD1
j_call: TRBJ2-5
v_call: TRBV27
clone_size: few

cdr3_aa: CASSLVLAGSNEQFF
cdr3_nt: TGTGCCAGCAGCTTAGTATTAGCGGGATCTAATGAGCAGTTCTTC
d_call: TRBD2
j_call: TRBJ2-1
v_call: TRBV7-9
clone_size: NA